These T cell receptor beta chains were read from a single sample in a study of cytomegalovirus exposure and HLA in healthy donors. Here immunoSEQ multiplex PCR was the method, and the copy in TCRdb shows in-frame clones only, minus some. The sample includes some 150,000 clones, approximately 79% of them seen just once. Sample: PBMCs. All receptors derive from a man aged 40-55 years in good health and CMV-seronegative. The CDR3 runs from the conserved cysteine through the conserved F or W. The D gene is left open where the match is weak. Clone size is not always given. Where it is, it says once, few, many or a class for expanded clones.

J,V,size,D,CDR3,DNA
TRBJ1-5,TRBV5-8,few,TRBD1,CASSLRGRDNQPQHF,TGTGCCAGCAGCTTGAGGGGGCGAGACAATCAGCCCCAGCATTTT
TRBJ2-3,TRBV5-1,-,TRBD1,CASSFDRGGSDTQYF,TGCGCCAGCAGCTTCGACAGGGGAGGATCAGATACGCAGTATTTT
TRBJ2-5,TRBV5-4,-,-,CASSYQAHSKETQYF,TGTGCCAGCAGCTACCAGGCTCACAGTAAAGAGACCCAGTACTTC
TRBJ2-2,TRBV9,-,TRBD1,CASRRTGGNTGELFF,TGTGCCAGCAGAAGGACAGGGGGCAACACCGGGGAGCTGTTTTTT
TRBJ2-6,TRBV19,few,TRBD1,CATNAGTGYSGANVLTF,TGTGCCACGAATGCCGGGACAGGCTACTCTGGGGCCAACGTCCTGACTTTC
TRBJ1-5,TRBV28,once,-,CASSLLGDQPQHF,TGTGCCAGCAGTTTATTAGGGGATCAGCCCCAGCATTTT
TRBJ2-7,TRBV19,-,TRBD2,CASSPTSGRPEQYF,TGTGCCAGTAGTCCGACTAGCGGGAGACCCGAGCAGTACTTC
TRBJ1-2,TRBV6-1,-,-,CASSEAGANYGYTF,TGTGCCAGCAGTGAAGCGGGAGCTAACTATGGCTACACCTTC
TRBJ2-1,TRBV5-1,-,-,CASSLGLDLGEQFF,TGCGCCAGCAGCTTGGGACTAGATCTTGGTGAGCAGTTCTTC
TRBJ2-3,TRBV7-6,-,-,CASSLDLTTDTQYF,TGTGCCAGCAGCTTAGACCTAACGACAGATACGCAGTATTTT
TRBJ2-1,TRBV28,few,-,CASRRAGLRDNGLEQFF,TGTGCCAGCAGAAGGGCAGGCTTGCGGGATAATGGTCTTGAGCAGTTCTTC
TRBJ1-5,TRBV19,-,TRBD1,CASSLQTGINQPQHF,TGTGCCAGTAGTCTCCAGACAGGGATCAATCAGCCCCAGCATTTT
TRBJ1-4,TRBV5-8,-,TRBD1,CASSLGTGSNEKLVF,TGTGCCAGCAGCTTGGGGACAGGGTCTAATGAAAAACTGGTTTTT
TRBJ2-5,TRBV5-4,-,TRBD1,CASRSGQGARETQYF,TGTGCCAGCAGATCTGGACAGGGGGCGCGAGAGACCCAGTACTTC
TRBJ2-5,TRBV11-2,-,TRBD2,CASSRLSGSGGTQYF,TGTGCCAGCAGCCGACTTAGCGGGAGTGGGGGGACCCAGTACTTC
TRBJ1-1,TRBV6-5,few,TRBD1,CASRTWTGGTEAFF,TGTGCCAGCAGAACCTGGACAGGGGGGACTGAAGCTTTCTTT
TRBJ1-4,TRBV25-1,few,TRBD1,CASSPGQGREKTVF,TGTGCCAGCAGTCCCGGACAGGGGCGAGAAAAAACTGTTTTT
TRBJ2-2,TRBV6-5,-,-,CASSYSSASSGELFF,TGTGCCAGCAGTTACTCGAGTGCGAGTTCCGGGGAGCTGTTTTTT
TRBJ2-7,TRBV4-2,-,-,CASSQERGINEQYF,TGTGCCAGCAGCCAAGAGAGAGGAATCAACGAGCAGTACTTC
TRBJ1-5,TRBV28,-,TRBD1,CASSILGTGVGSNQPQHF,TGTGCCAGCTCCATTCTTGGGACAGGGGTCGGGAGCAATCAGCCCCAGCATTTT
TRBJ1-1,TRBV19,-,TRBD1,CASHYRGRGFTEAFF,TGTGCCAGTCATTACAGGGGGCGAGGTTTCACTGAAGCTTTCTTT
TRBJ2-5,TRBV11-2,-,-,CASSFGQGGQETQYF,TGTGCCAGCAGCTTTGGGCAGGGGGGCCAAGAGACCCAGTACTTC
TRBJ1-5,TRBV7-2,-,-,CASSLSVGAYQPQHF,TGTGCCAGCAGCCTAAGCGTGGGGGCGTATCAGCCCCAGCATTTT
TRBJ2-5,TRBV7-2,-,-,CASSQSWSSQETQYF,TGTGCCAGCAGCCAATCCTGGAGTAGCCAAGAGACCCAGTACTTC